These T cell receptor beta chains were read from a single sample in a study of T cells in localized non-small cell lung cancer. Clones were sequenced by immunoSEQ multiplex PCR, and TCRdb holds only the in-frame ones, with some missing. Of some 66,000 clones in the sample, around four fifths were seen once. The sample was peripheral blood, taken before any cancer treatment. These receptors were taken from a female donor of 60 years or more with stage I lung adenocarcinoma. Both conserved end residues are part of each CDR3. Fields, in order: V gene, J gene, CDR3 protein.

V: TRBV19
J: TRBJ1-2
CDR3: CASIGPTLAGEYGYTF

V: TRBV29-1
J: TRBJ1-1
CDR3: CSAPEPSGWTEAFF

V: TRBV6-4
J: TRBJ2-1
CDR3: CASSVEEGVNEQFF

V: TRBV6-1
J: TRBJ2-2
CDR3: CASSERGVRTGELFF

V: TRBV5-6
J: TRBJ1-6
CDR3: CASSVRDRAFSPLHF

V: TRBV19
J: TRBJ2-2
CDR3: CASSMRTGAGELFF

V: TRBV10-3
J: TRBJ1-1
CDR3: CAPQHWTRGTEAFF

V: TRBV6-5
J: TRBJ2-7
CDR3: CASSPIGGAYEQYF

V: TRBV6-5
J: TRBJ2-7
CDR3: CASRSSGSRSYEQYF

V: TRBV15
J: TRBJ1-2
CDR3: CATSRGGLGYGYTF

V: TRBV5-4
J: TRBJ2-7
CDR3: CASSSPGVYEQYF

V: TRBV11-2
J: TRBJ1-2
CDR3: CASSLSPGGGYGYTF

V: TRBV5-6
J: TRBJ2-3
CDR3: CASSFAGAPTDTQYF

V: TRBV27
J: TRBJ2-4
CDR3: CASSPGGMGAKNIQYF

V: TRBV7-3
J: TRBJ1-1
CDR3: CASSLTAATVNTEAFF

V: TRBV5-4
J: TRBJ1-4
CDR3: CASSRGTVEKLFF

V: TRBV6-6
J: TRBJ2-1
CDR3: CASRMNGGANEQFF

V: TRBV12-5
J: TRBJ1-1
CDR3: CASGPGVSNTEAFF

V: TRBV6-4
J: TRBJ2-4
CDR3: CASSAQGGGGIQYF

V: TRBV9
J: TRBJ1-4
CDR3: CATVPAGRVGF

V: TRBV4-1
J: TRBJ2-1
CDR3: CASFPGGTSGEQFF

V: TRBV25-1
J: TRBJ2-7
CDR3: CASSEWGQGSYEQYF